Reported below is one TCR beta chain. Its target is unknown. This sample stems from a study of shared clonotypes between healthy human individuals. Points from the study as a whole: In the sorted subsets, rarefaction showed sequencing was incomplete despite large depth.

The CDR3 has 16 amino acids. Germline loops: CDR1 MDHEN, CDR2 SYDVKM. The ends were cut back, 3 bases at V and 0 bases at J, with 13 bases in the middle. Naive CD8 cells, CD45RO-negative and positively selected for CCR7, excluded terminally differentiated effector memory CD45RA+ cells. Profiling relied on immunoSEQ multiplex PCR, and the TCRdb table lists in-frame clones only, not all of them. This table has around 1,900,000 clones, around 93% appearing once. Sequencing was performed on naive CD8+ T cells from PBMCs. The clonotype comes from a man between 18 and 29 years old in good health. Some clones in this sample may be carry-over from other donors' samples. The V and J genes are TRBV28 and TRBJ2-3; D is possibly TRBD2 (6 bases). CDR3 bases: TGTGCCAGCAGTTTCCAAATGGGACTCAGCACAGATACGCAGTATTTT. Translating it yields CASSFQMGLSTDTQYF.